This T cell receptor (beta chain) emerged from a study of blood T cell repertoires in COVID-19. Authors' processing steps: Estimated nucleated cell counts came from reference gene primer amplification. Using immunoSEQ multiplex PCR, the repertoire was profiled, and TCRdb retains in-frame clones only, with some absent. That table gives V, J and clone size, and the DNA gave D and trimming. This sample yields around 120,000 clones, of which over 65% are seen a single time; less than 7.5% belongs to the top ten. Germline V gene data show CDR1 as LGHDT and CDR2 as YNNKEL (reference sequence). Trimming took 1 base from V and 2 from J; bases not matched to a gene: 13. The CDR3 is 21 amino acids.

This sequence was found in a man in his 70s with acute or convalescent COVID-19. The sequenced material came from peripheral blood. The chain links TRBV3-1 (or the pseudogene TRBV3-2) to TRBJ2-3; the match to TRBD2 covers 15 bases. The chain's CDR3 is CASSQVRVGLAGGSNTDTQYF. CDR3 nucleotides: TGTGCCAGCAGCCAAGTAAGAGTGGGACTAGCGGGGGGCTCTAACACAGATACGCAGTATTTT.